Listed below are T cell receptor beta chains from one sample, sequenced in a study of blood T cell repertoires in COVID-19. Some clones are missing from TCRdb's copy, which holds only in-frame ones; the method was immunoSEQ multiplex PCR. The table shows about 370,000 clones, with 75% to 90% occurring only once. Sequenced material: PBMCs or T cells enriched from blood (not recorded which). The receptors shown here come from a man between 18 and 35 years old who had recovered from COVID-19. CDR3s leave out the opening cysteine and the closing phenylalanine or tryptophan.

cdr3_aa: ATSDPGGTSYT
v_call: TRBV24-1
j_call: TRBJ1-2

cdr3_aa: ASSLAPTQDGQAY
v_call: TRBV28
j_call: TRBJ1-2

cdr3_aa: ASSERRSTTNEKLF
v_call: TRBV25-1
j_call: TRBJ1-4

cdr3_aa: ASRPQGLSGNTIY
v_call: TRBV6-5
j_call: TRBJ1-3

cdr3_aa: ASRKGTGAYNEQF
v_call: TRBV19
j_call: TRBJ2-1

cdr3_aa: ASSLSTGLDEKLF
v_call: TRBV28
j_call: TRBJ1-4

cdr3_aa: ASSEVRGIYGYT
v_call: TRBV2
j_call: TRBJ1-2

cdr3_aa: ASCQDRGGTGYYGYT
v_call: TRBV27
j_call: TRBJ1-2

cdr3_aa: ASRGTGGVGYT
v_call: TRBV9
j_call: TRBJ1-2

cdr3_aa: ASSLGRFTVNNEQF
v_call: TRBV7-8
j_call: TRBJ2-1

cdr3_aa: ASSIDQGDRYGYT
v_call: TRBV19
j_call: TRBJ1-2

cdr3_aa: ASSQDPLTGSRVH
v_call: TRBV3-1/TRBV3-2
j_call: TRBJ1-5

cdr3_aa: ASSPGQGGEKLF
v_call: TRBV18
j_call: TRBJ1-4

cdr3_aa: SANPRDSPSNYGYT
v_call: TRBV29-1
j_call: TRBJ1-2

cdr3_aa: ASSWTDSTEAF
v_call: TRBV7-2
j_call: TRBJ1-1

cdr3_aa: ASSPSSEPGYT
v_call: TRBV7-8
j_call: TRBJ1-2

cdr3_aa: ASSVNLGGETQY
v_call: TRBV11-2
j_call: TRBJ2-5

cdr3_aa: ASSLGGLASYEQY
v_call: TRBV5-4
j_call: TRBJ2-7

cdr3_aa: ASSRQANEKLF
v_call: TRBV12-3/TRBV12-4
j_call: TRBJ1-4

cdr3_aa: ASGTAGIRNEQF
v_call: TRBV19
j_call: TRBJ2-1

cdr3_aa: SVPSGNTIY
v_call: TRBV29-1
j_call: TRBJ1-3

cdr3_aa: ASRSDRRTGELF
v_call: TRBV2
j_call: TRBJ2-2

cdr3_aa: ASSSGQGNQPQH
v_call: TRBV18
j_call: TRBJ1-5

cdr3_aa: AISDRTSGREQY
v_call: TRBV10-3
j_call: TRBJ2-7

cdr3_aa: ASSVAGRATEAF
v_call: TRBV9
j_call: TRBJ1-1

cdr3_aa: ASSLVAVYEQY
v_call: TRBV11-3
j_call: TRBJ2-7

cdr3_aa: ASSMLAGGPDTQY
v_call: TRBV19
j_call: TRBJ2-3

cdr3_aa: ASSQDGADDTDTQY
v_call: TRBV4-2
j_call: TRBJ2-3

cdr3_aa: ASSLTNRGNEKLF
v_call: TRBV6-6
j_call: TRBJ1-4

cdr3_aa: ASSPLGGAGGYT
v_call: TRBV14
j_call: TRBJ1-2

cdr3_aa: ASSPPSVYEQY
v_call: TRBV18
j_call: TRBJ2-7

cdr3_aa: ASSQGQGGNYGYT
v_call: TRBV4-2
j_call: TRBJ1-2

cdr3_aa: ASGQLYRGRPKNTGELF
v_call: TRBV3-1/TRBV3-2
j_call: TRBJ2-2

cdr3_aa: AISRGEGTPYEKLF
v_call: TRBV10-3
j_call: TRBJ1-4

cdr3_aa: ASSSAGELF
v_call: TRBV12-3/TRBV12-4
j_call: TRBJ1-4

cdr3_aa: ASSLAGQGMGAF
v_call: TRBV7-2
j_call: TRBJ1-1

cdr3_aa: SVETGGAQPQH
v_call: TRBV29-1
j_call: TRBJ1-5

cdr3_aa: ASSRLAGVREQY
v_call: TRBV28
j_call: TRBJ2-7

cdr3_aa: ASSPRTSGGLDEQY
v_call: TRBV5-4
j_call: TRBJ2-7

cdr3_aa: ATGRGYTGELF
v_call: TRBV28
j_call: TRBJ2-2

cdr3_aa: ASSPEGLNYGYT
v_call: TRBV27
j_call: TRBJ1-2

cdr3_aa: ASSYRAVSSYEQY
v_call: TRBV6-2/TRBV6-3
j_call: TRBJ2-7

cdr3_aa: ASSFSNEKLF
v_call: TRBV28
j_call: TRBJ1-4

cdr3_aa: ASSFGRARSYNEQF
v_call: TRBV4-1
j_call: TRBJ2-1

cdr3_aa: ATSSGGSGRTQY
v_call: TRBV24-1
j_call: TRBJ2-3

cdr3_aa: ASSSAGLSRGAF
v_call: TRBV7-9
j_call: TRBJ1-1

cdr3_aa: ASSQGHARVSNQPQH
v_call: TRBV3-1/TRBV3-2
j_call: TRBJ1-5

cdr3_aa: ASSFYPRQGATYEQY
v_call: TRBV5-1
j_call: TRBJ2-7

cdr3_aa: ASSTGRYNEQF
v_call: TRBV6-5
j_call: TRBJ2-1

cdr3_aa: ASKLPRGPDTGELF
v_call: TRBV19
j_call: TRBJ2-2

cdr3_aa: ASSLSTGGDGYT
v_call: TRBV27
j_call: TRBJ1-2

cdr3_aa: ASSQDPGGSYEQY
v_call: TRBV4-1
j_call: TRBJ2-7

cdr3_aa: ASTQGGSMAEAF
v_call: TRBV19
j_call: TRBJ1-1

cdr3_aa: ASSLGLAGGPDTQY
v_call: TRBV3-1/TRBV3-2
j_call: TRBJ2-3

cdr3_aa: ASSQPTGTYEQY
v_call: TRBV4-1
j_call: TRBJ2-7

cdr3_aa: ASSLTTSESGIYNEQF
v_call: TRBV7-9
j_call: TRBJ2-1

cdr3_aa: ATSRGQGYPGQETQY
v_call: TRBV15
j_call: TRBJ2-5

cdr3_aa: ASSPGTGVGGSLYEQY
v_call: TRBV7-6
j_call: TRBJ2-7

cdr3_aa: ASRRGGANTGELF
v_call: TRBV7-2
j_call: TRBJ2-2